What follows are 23 T cell receptor beta chains derived from one specimen sequenced in a study of OX40 agonist ivuxolimab in advanced cancers. Repertoires were generated with immunoSEQ multiplex PCR, while TCRdb's copy carries only in-frame clones and drops some. The sample consists of about 82,000 clones, 80% to 95% of them appearing once. The sample in question was CD4+ or CD8+ T cells sorted from blood, obtained in a trial of the OX40 agonist ivuxolimab. Receptors originate from an adult with an advanced solid tumor such as melanoma, head and neck, liver or kidney cancer.

CDR3 loop: CASSPLPAAWSYEQYF. The CDR3 nucleotides read TGTGCCAGCAGCCCCCTACCCGCTGCTTGGTCCTACGAGCAGTACTTC. The chain couples TRBV11-3 to TRBJ2-7; no reliable D call. CDR3 length: 16 amino acids. CDR1 is SGHNT, CDR2 YENEEA, per germline. The germline V and J ends were trimmed by 5 bases and 1 base, with 18 bases remaining between them.

This clone is classed as medium-sized. The chain combines TRBV19 with TRBJ1-6, with D possibly being TRBD1 (5 bases). CDR3 length equals 13 residues. With 9 bases removed from V and 10 bases from J, the gap between germline ends came to 16 bases. From germline, CDR1 is LNHDA and CDR2 SQIVND (reference sequence). CDR3 DNA: TGTGCCAGCCAGGAGAGAGGGGCGTCACCCCTCCACTTT. It codes for CASQERGASPLHF.

The gene calls are TRBV18 and TRBJ2-5; D remains unclear. The CDR3 is 13 amino acids. V gave up 2 bases and J gave up 3 bases, with 7 bases separating them. CDR1 is KGHSH, CDR2 LQKENI, per germline. CDR3 in amino acids: CASSPLSEETQYF. In DNA, the CDR3 is TGTGCCAGCTCACCATTGTCAGAAGAGACCCAGTACTTC.

The chain joins TRBV2 to TRBJ2-3; 9 bases fit TRBD2. The V segment lost 2 bases and the J segment 4 bases; nucleotides outside the gene matches: 7. This CDR3 spans 16 amino acids. The germline V gene encodes CDR1 SNHLY and CDR2 FYNNEI. CDR3 nucleotide sequence: TGTGCCAGCAGTGAAAGGTTTAGCGGGGGCTCAGATACGCAGTATTTT. Protein sequence: CASSERFSGGSDTQYF.

The rearrangement links TRBV18 to TRBJ2-3; D unresolved. V was pared by 0 bases and J by 11 bases, with 18 bases between. In germline, CDR1 is KGHSH, CDR2 LQKENI. This CDR3 is built from 15 residues. CDR3 region: CASSPPGLAAPGQYF. The CDR3 DNA reads as TGTGCCAGCTCACCACCGGGGTTAGCCGCCCCCGGGCAGTATTTT.

A single count supports this clone. The rearrangement joins TRBV28 to TRBJ2-1, with a possible D match to TRBD2 (5 bases). V shed 4 bases and J shed 4 bases, with 14 bases lying between them. CDR1 and CDR2 from the germline V gene are MDHEN and SYDVKM. The CDR3 covers 15 residues. CDR3 residues: CASSSSPGSYNEQFF. The DNA of the CDR3 is TGTGCCAGCAGTTCCTCACCGGGATCTTACAATGAGCAGTTCTTC.

V usage is TRBV2 and J usage is TRBJ2-7; perhaps TRBD2 as D (5 bases). Germline V CDR1 and CDR2: SNHLY, FYNNEI. V dropped 4 bases and J dropped 3 bases, with 10 bases sitting between them. The CDR3 is made up of 13 amino acids. DNA for the CDR3: TGTGCCAGCAGTGGCGGCGGACTCTACGAGCAGTACTTC. This encodes CASSGGGLYEQYF.

The J gene is TRBJ2-7, the V gene TRBV6-6; 8 bases match TRBD1. The J segment lost 0 bases and the V segment lost 0 bases, leaving 1 base of the junction unmatched. The CDR3 extends over 15 amino acids. The germline CDR1 and CDR2 sequences are MNHNY and SVGAGI (reference sequence). CDR3 sequence: CASSYSGTGSYEQYF. The CDR3 nucleotides are TGTGCCAGCAGTTACTCCGGGACAGGCTCCTACGAGCAGTACTTC.

The chain carries TRBV27 and TRBJ2-1; 9 nucleotides agree with TRBD1. This CDR3 comprises 15 residues. The V segment lost 5 bases and the J segment 7 bases; nucleotides outside the gene matches: 9. CDR1 MNHEY and CDR2 SMNVEV come from the germline V gene (reference sequence). The CDR3 loop reads CASSLQGAVRNEQFF. DNA of the CDR3: TGTGCCAGCAGTCTACAGGGGGCGGTGAGGAATGAGCAGTTCTTC.

The chain employs TRBV5-8 and TRBJ2-2; no clear D. The CDR3 length is 15 residues. V was pared by 0 bases and J by 0 bases, with 6 bases between. The germline V gene encodes CDR1 SGHTS and CDR2 YDEGEE. CDR3 protein: CASSLGVANTGELFF. The CDR3 nucleotides read TGTGCCAGCAGCTTGGGGGTTGCGAACACCGGGGAGCTGTTTTTT.

This clone was recorded once. This chain uses TRBV10-3 with TRBJ2-2; D tentatively fits TRBD1 or TRBD2 (5 bases each). Germline assignment: CDR1 ENHRY and CDR2 SYGVKD. There are 18 residues in the CDR3. The V end lost 3 bases, the J end lost 1 base, and 18 bases lay between the germline ends. CDR3 nucleotides: TGTGCCATCAGTGACCCCAACTTGGGGGATGGGAACACCGGGGAGCTGTTTTTT. Amino acid sequence: CAISDPNLGDGNTGELFF.

The chain is built from TRBV25-1 and TRBJ2-2; a possible D gene is TRBD1 (6 bases). Per the germline V gene, CDR1 is MGHDK and CDR2 is SYGVNS. Trimming shortened V by 5 bases and J by 2 bases, and 15 bases separated the two germline ends. This CDR3 is built from 16 residues. The CDR3 nucleotides are TGTGCCAGCAGTAGACAAAGGACAGCAAACACCGGGGAGCTGTTTTTT. Translating it yields CASSRQRTANTGELFF. Filled out from reference TRBV25-1 and TRBJ2-2, the complete variable domain reads EADIYQTPRYLVIGTGKKITLECSQTMGHDKMYWYQQDPGMELHLIHYSYGVNSTEKGDLSSESTVSRIRTEHFPLTLESARPSHTSQYLCASSRQRTANTGELFFGEGSRLTVL.

The rearrangement joins TRBV5-4 to TRBJ2-5; 8 bases fit TRBD2. The CDR3 sequence is 14 residues long. V lost 4 bases and J lost 3; bases outside the gene matches: 5. Germline CDR1 and CDR2: SGHNT and YYREEE (reference sequence). Here the CDR3 DNA reads TGTGCCAGCAGCCACGAACTAGCGGAAGAGACCCAGTACTTC. It encodes CASSHELAEETQYF.

The V call is TRBV6-5, the J call TRBJ1-4, with a possible D match to TRBD1 (6 bases). The CDR3 contains 14 residues. V was shortened by 2 bases and J by 10 bases, with 14 bases between the two germline ends. Germline values: CDR1 MNHEY, CDR2 SVGAGI. This CDR3 reads CASSYTRVGGKLFF. CDR3 DNA sequence: TGTGCCAGCAGTTACACAAGAGTAGGGGGAAAACTGTTTTTT.

V usage is TRBV7-9 and J usage is TRBJ1-5; no definite D call. The germline V and J ends were trimmed by 3 bases and 5 bases, with 5 bases remaining between them. The CDR3 totals 12 residues. Looked up from germline, CDR1 is SEHNR and CDR2 is FQNEAQ (reference sequence). CDR3 sequence: CASSFWDQPQHF. The DNA of the CDR3 is TGTGCCAGCAGCTTTTGGGATCAGCCCCAGCATTTT. The full variable domain, with the rest looked up from reference TRBV7-9 and TRBJ1-5, is DTGVSQNPRHKITKRGQNVTFRCDPISEHNRLYWYRQTLGQGPEFLTYFQNEAQLEKSRLLSDRFSAERPKGSFSTLEIQRTEQGDSAMYLCASSFWDQPQHFGDGTRLSIL.

The chain is built from TRBV18 and TRBJ2-3; TRBD2 matches at 7 bases. CDR3 size: 14 residues. V dropped 8 bases and J dropped 1; count of bases not matched to a gene: 6. Germline loops: CDR1 KGHSH, CDR2 LQKENI. CDR3 in DNA: TGTGCCAGCGAGACGGGGGGAGGCACAGATACGCAGTATTTT. It translates to CASETGGGTDTQYF.

The V gene is TRBV5-1, the J gene TRBJ2-5; D is uncertain. Per the germline V gene, CDR1 is SGHRS and CDR2 is YFSETQ. Trimming took off 3 bases at V and 4 bases at J, with 13 bases between the two ends. The CDR3 has 14 residues. CDR3 sequence reads: CASSWVKVGETQYF. The CDR3 DNA reads TGCGCCAGCAGCTGGGTCAAAGTAGGAGAGACCCAGTACTTC.

This clone came up once. The chain recombines TRBV18 with TRBJ2-5; D is uncertain. CDR1 is KGHSH, CDR2 LQKENI, per germline. The CDR3 is 13 residues long. V shed 4 bases and J shed 5 bases, with 11 bases lying between them. This CDR3 is CASSRNPSETQYF. CDR3 sequence (DNA): TGTGCCAGCTCACGGAATCCCAGTGAGACCCAGTACTTC.

The V and J genes are TRBV18 and TRBJ2-4; TRBD1 might be the D (6 bases). V was clipped by 3 bases and J by 15 bases, with 18 bases between them. The CDR3 extends over 13 amino acids. CDR1 and CDR2 from the germline V gene are KGHSH and LQKENI. As DNA, the CDR3 is TGTGCCAGCTCACCTCCGTTTGGGGGCCTGGCGTACTTC. Its translation is CASSPPFGGLAYF.

V and J are TRBV7-2 and TRBJ1-4, with D perhaps TRBD1 (6 bases). CDR1 is SGHTA, CDR2 FQGNSA, per germline. V lost 3 bases to trimming and J lost 6 bases, with 14 bases between them. This CDR3 has 15 residues. The CDR3 loop is CASSFGPGGDEKLFF. As DNA, the CDR3 is TGTGCCAGCAGCTTCGGGCCCGGGGGCGATGAAAAACTGTTTTTT.

A word on this clone: The junction departs from germline at one end; a sequencing error may be responsible. The gene calls are TRBV5-1 and TRBJ2-7; the match to TRBD2 covers 8 bases. Germline V CDR1 and CDR2: SGHRS, YFSETQ. The CDR3 covers 14 residues. CDR3 nucleotides: TGCGCCAGCAGCCCGGGGGGGTTCGTGAGCGAGCAGTGCTTC. The encoded protein is CASSPGGFVSEQCF.

The J gene is TRBJ1-1, the V gene TRBV9; 9 bases map to TRBD1. Germline V gene data show CDR1 as SGDLS and CDR2 as YYNGEE. The CDR3 length is 15 residues. Trimming removed 4 bases from V and 2 bases from J; junction bases left unmatched: 6. This CDR3 reads CASSLQGAGNTEAFF. In DNA, the CDR3 is TGTGCCAGCAGCCTACAGGGGGCTGGAAACACTGAAGCTTTCTTT.

V is TRBV19 and J is TRBJ1-5; D is uncertain. Germline assignment: CDR1 LNHDA and CDR2 SQIVND (reference sequence). V was trimmed by 4 bases and J by 4 bases, leaving 11 bases between them. The CDR3 runs to 14 residues. Here the CDR3 reads CASSTQVGNQPQHF. CDR3 DNA: TGTGCCAGTAGTACCCAGGTAGGGAATCAGCCCCAGCATTTT.